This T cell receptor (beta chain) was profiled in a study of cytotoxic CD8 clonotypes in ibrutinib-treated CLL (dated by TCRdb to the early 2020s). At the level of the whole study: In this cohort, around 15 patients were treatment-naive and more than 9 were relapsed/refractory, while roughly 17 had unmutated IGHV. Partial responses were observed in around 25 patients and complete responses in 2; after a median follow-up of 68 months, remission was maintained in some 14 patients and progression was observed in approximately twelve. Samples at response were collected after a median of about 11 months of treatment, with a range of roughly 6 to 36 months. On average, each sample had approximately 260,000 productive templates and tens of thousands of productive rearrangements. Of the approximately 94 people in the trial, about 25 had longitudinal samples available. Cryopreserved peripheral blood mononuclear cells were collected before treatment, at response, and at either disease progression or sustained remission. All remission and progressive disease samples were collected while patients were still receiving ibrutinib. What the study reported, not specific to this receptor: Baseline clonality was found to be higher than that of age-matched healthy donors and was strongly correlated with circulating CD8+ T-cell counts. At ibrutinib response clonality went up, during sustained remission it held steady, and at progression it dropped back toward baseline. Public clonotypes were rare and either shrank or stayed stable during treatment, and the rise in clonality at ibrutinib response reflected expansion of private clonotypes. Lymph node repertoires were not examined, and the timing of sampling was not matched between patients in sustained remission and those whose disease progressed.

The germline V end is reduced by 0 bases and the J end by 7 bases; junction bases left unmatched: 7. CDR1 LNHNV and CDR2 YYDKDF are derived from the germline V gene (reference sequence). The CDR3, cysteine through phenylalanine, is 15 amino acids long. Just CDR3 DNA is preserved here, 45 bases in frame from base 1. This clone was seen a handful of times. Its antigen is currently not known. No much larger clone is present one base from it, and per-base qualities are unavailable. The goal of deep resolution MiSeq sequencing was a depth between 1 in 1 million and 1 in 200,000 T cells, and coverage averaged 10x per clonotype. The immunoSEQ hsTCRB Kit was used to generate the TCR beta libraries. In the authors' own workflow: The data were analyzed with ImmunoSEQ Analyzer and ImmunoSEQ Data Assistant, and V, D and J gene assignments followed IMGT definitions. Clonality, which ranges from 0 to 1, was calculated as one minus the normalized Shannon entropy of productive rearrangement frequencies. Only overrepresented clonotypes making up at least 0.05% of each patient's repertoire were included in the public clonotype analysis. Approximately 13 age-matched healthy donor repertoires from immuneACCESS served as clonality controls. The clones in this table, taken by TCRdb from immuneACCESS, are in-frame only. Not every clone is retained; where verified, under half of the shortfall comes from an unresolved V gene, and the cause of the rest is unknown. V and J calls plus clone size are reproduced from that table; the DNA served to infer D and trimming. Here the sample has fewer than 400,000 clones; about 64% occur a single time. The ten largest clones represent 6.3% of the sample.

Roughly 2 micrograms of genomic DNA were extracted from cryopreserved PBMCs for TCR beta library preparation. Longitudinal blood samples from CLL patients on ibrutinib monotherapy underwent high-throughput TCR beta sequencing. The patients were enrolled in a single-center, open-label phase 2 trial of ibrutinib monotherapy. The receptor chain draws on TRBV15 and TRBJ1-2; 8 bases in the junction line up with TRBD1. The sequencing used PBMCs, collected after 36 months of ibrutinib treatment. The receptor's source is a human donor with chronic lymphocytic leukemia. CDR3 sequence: CATSRDRGLKGGYTF. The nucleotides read TGTGCCACCAGCAGAGACAGGGGGCTTAAAGGTGGCTACACCTTC.